This T cell receptor beta chain was retrieved from a study of cytomegalovirus exposure and HLA in healthy donors. With 6 bases clipped from V and 3 bases from J, the junction kept 5 bases outside the gene matches. CDR3 length equals 13 residues. CDR1 SQVTM and CDR2 ANQGSEA come from the germline V gene. With 60 Vbeta and 13 Jbeta primers, the PCR was carried out. Sequencing used immunoSEQ multiplex PCR; TCRdb keeps in-frame clones, though not all of them. The top ten clones hold over 2% of a sample with some 130,000 clones, roughly 78% of them seen once. The sequence derives from a man aged 30 to 45 in good health and CMV-seronegative. The rearrangement joins TRBV29-1 to TRBJ2-7; 10 nucleotides align to TRBD2. The sample comprised PBMCs. CDR3 bases: TGCAGCGTACAAGCGGGAGGGGGCTACGAGCAGTACTTC. Translating gives CSVQAGGGYEQYF.